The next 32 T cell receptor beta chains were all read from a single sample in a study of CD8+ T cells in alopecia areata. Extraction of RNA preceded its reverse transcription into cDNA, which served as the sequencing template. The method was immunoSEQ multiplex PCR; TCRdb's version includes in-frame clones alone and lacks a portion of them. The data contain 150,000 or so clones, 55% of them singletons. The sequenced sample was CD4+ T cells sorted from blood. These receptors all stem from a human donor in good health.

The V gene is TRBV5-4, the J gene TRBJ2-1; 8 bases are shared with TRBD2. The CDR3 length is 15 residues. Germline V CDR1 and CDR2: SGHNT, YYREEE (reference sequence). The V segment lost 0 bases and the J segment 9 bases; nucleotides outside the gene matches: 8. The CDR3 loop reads CASSLANAGGGEQFF. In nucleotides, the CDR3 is TGTGCCAGCAGCTTGGCCAATGCGGGAGGAGGTGAGCAGTTCTTC. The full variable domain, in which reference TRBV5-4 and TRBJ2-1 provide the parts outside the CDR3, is ETGVTQSPTHLIKTRGQQVTLRCSSQSGHNTVSWYQQALGQGPQFIFQYYREEENGRGNFPPRFSGLQFPNYSSELNVNALELDDSALYLCASSLANAGGGEQFFGPGTRLTVL.

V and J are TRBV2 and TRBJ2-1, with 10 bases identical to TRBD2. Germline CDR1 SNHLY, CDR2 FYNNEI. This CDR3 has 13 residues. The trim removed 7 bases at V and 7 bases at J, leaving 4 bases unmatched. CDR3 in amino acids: CASKEREGNEQFF. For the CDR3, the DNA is TGTGCCAGCAAGGAGCGGGAGGGGAATGAGCAGTTCTTC.

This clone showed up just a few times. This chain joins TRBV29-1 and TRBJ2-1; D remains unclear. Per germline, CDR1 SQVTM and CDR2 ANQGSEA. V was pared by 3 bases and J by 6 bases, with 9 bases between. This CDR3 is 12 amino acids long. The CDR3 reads CSVDVPPNEQFF. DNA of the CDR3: TGCAGCGTTGACGTACCCCCCAATGAGCAGTTCTTC.

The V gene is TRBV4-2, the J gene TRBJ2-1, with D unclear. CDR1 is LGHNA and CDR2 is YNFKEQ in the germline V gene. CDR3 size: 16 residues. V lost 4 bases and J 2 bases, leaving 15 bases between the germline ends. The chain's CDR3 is CASSPLAHNPYNEQFF. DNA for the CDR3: TGTGCCAGCAGCCCCCTTGCGCACAACCCCTACAATGAGCAGTTCTTC.

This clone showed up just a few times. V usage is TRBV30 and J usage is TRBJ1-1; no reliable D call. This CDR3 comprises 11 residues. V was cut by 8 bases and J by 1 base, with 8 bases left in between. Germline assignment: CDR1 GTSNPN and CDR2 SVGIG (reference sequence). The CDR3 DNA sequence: TGTGCCCGAGTGGAGAACACTGAAGCTTTCTTT. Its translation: CARVENTEAFF.

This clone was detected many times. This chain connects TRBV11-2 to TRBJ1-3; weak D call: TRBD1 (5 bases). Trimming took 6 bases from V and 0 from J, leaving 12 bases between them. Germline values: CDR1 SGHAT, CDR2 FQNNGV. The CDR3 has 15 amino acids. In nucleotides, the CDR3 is TGTGCCAGCAGACGAACAGGTGCCTCTGGAAACACCATATATTTT. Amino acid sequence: CASRRTGASGNTIYF.

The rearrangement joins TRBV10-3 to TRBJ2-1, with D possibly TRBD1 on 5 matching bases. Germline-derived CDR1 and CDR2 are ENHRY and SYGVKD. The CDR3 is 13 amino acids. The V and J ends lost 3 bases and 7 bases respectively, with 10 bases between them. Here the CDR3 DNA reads TGTGCCATCAGTGAACAGGTTTCAAATGAGCAGTTCTTC. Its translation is CAISEQVSNEQFF.

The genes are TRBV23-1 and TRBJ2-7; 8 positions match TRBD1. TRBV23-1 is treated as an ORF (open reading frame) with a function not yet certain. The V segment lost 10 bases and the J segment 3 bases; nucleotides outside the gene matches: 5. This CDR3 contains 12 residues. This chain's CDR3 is CATRDRRYEQYF. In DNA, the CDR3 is TGCGCCACCCGGGACAGGCGCTACGAGCAGTACTTC.

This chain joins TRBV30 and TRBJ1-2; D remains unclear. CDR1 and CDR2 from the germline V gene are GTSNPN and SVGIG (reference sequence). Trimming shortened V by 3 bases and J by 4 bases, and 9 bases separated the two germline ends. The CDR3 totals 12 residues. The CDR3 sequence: CAWRMGSYGYTF. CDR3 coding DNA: TGTGCCTGGAGAATGGGAAGCTATGGCTACACCTTC.

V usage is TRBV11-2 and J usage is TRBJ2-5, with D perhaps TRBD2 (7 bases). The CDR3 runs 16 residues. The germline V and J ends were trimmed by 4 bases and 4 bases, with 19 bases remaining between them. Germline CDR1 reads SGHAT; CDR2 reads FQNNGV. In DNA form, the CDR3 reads TGTGCCAGCAGCTCCACCGCGCGGGGGCAATCAGAGACCCAGTACTTC. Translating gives CASSSTARGQSETQYF.

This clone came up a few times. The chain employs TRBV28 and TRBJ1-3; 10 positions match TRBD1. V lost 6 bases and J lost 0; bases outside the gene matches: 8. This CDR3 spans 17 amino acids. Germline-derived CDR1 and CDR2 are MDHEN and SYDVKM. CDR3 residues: CASRPTTGGRSGNTIYF. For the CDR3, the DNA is TGTGCCAGCAGACCTACGACAGGGGGCCGCTCTGGAAACACCATATATTTT.

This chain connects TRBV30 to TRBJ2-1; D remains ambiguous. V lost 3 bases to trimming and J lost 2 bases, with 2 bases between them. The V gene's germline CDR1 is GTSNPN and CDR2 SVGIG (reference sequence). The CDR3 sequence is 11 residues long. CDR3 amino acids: CAWSAYNEQFF. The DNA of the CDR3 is TGTGCCTGGAGCGCCTACAATGAGCAGTTCTTC.

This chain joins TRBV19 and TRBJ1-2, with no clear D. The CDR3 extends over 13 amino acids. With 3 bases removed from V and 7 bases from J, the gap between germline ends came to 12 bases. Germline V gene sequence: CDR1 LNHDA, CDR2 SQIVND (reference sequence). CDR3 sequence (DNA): TGTGCCAGTAGTATGCGGTTATCGGGTGGCTACACCTTC. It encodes CASSMRLSGGYTF. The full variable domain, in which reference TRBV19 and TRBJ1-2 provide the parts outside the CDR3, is DGGITQSPKYLFRKEGQNVTLSCEQNLNHDAMYWYRQDPGQGLRLIYYSQIVNDFQKGDIAEGYSVSREKKESFPLTVTSAQKNPTAFYLCASSMRLSGGYTFGSGTRLTVV.

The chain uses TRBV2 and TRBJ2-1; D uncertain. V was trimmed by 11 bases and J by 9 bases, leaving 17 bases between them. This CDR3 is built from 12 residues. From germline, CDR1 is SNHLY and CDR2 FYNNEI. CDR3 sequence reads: CAARAYRSEQFF. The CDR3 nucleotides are TGTGCCGCCCGGGCCTACCGAAGTGAGCAGTTCTTC.

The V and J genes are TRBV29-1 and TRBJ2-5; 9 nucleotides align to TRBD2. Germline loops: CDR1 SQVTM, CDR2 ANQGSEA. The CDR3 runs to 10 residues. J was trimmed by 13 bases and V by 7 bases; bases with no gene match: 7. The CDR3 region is CSALSGRRYF. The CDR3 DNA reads TGCAGCGCCCTAAGCGGGAGGAGGTACTTC.

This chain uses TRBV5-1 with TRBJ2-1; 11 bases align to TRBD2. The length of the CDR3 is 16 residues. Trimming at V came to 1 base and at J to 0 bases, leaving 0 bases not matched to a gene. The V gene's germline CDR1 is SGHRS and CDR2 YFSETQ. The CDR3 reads CASSLTSGSSYNEQFF. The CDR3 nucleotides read TGCGCCAGCAGCTTGACTAGCGGGAGCTCCTACAATGAGCAGTTCTTC.

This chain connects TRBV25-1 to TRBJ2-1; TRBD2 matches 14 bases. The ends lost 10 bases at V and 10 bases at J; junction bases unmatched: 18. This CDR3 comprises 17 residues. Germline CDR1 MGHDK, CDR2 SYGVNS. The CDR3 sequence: CAIEGDPGLAGDGEQFF. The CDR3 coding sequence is TGTGCCATCGAGGGGGACCCGGGACTAGCGGGAGATGGGGAGCAGTTCTTC.

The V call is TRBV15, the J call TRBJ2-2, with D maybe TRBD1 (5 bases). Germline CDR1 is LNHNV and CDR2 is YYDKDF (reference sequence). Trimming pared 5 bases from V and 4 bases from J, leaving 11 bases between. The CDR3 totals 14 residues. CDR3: CATSQGVSTGELFF. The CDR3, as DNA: TGTGCCACCAGCCAAGGGGTCAGCACCGGGGAGCTGTTTTTT.

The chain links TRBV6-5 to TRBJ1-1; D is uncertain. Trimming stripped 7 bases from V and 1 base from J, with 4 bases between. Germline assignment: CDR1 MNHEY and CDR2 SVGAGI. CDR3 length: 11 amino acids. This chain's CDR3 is CASTGNTEAFF. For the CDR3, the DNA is TGTGCCAGCACAGGGAACACTGAAGCTTTCTTT.

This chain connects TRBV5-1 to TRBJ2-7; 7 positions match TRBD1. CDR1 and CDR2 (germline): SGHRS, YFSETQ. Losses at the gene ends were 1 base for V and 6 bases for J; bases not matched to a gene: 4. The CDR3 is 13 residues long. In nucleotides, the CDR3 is TGCGCCAGCAGCTTGAACAGGGGTGGCGAGCAGTACTTC. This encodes CASSLNRGGEQYF.

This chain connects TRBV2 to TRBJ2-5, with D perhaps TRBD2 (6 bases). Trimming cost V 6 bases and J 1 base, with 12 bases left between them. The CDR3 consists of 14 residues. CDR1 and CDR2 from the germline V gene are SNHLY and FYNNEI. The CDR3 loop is CASRRSGLQETQYF. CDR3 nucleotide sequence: TGTGCCAGCAGACGTAGCGGACTCCAAGAGACCCAGTACTTC.

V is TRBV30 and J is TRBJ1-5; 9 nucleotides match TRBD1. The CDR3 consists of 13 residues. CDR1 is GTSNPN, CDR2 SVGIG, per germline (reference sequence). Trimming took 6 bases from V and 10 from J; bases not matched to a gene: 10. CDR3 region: CACSGTGKAPQHF. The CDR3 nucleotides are TGTGCCTGCTCCGGGACAGGGAAAGCCCCCCAGCATTTT.

CDR3 nucleotides: TGTGCCAGCAGCTTCTGGCAGGGGTCGGGCGGGGAGCTGTTTTTT. As protein: CASSFWQGSGGELFF. The chain recombines TRBV7-2 with TRBJ2-2; tentative D call: TRBD1 (6 bases). Trimming cost V 3 bases and J 7 bases, with 15 bases left between them. CDR1 and CDR2 from the germline V gene are SGHTA and FQGNSA. This CDR3 is built from 15 residues.

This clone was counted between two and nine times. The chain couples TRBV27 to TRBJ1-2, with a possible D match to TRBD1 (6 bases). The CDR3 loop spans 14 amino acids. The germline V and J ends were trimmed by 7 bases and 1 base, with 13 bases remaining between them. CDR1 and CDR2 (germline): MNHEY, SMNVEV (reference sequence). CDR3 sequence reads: CASTKTGRNYGYTF. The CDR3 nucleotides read TGTGCCAGCACCAAGACAGGACGTAACTATGGCTACACCTTC.

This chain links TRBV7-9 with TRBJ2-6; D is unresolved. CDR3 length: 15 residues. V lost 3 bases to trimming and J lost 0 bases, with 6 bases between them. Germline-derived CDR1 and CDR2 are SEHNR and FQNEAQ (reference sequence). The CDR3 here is CASSLGSSGANVLTF. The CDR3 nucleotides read TGTGCCAGCAGCTTGGGGTCCTCTGGGGCCAACGTCCTGACTTTC.

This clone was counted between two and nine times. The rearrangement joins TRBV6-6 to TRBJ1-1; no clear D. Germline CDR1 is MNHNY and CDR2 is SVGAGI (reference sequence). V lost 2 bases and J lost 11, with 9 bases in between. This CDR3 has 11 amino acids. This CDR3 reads CASSYEGAAFF. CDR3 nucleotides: TGTGCCAGCAGTTACGAGGGAGCGGCTTTCTTT.

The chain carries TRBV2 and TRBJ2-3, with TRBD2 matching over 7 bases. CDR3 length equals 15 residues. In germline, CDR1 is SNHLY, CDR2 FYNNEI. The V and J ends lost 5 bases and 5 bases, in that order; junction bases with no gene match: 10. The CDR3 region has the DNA TGTGCCAGCAGTACTCAAGCGGGATGGTTAGATACGCAGTATTTT. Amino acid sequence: CASSTQAGWLDTQYF.

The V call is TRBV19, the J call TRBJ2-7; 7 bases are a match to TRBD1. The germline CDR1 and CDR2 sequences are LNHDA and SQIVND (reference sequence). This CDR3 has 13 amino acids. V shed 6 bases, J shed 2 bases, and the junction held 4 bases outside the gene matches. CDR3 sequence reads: CASSRGQAYEQYF. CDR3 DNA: TGTGCCAGTAGCCGCGGACAGGCCTACGAGCAGTACTTC.

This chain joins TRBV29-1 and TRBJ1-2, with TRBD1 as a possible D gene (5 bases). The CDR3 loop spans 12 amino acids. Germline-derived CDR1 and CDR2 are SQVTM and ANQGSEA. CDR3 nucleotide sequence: TGCAGTGCAGGGCGCTCGGACTATGGCTACACCTTC. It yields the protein CSAGRSDYGYTF.

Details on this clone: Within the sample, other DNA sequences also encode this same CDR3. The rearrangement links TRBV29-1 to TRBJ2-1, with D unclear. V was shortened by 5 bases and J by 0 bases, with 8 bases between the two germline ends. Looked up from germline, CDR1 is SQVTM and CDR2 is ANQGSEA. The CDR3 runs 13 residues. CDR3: CSVRKSSYNEQFF. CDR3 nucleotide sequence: TGCAGCGTTAGAAAGAGCTCCTACAATGAGCAGTTCTTC.

The CDR3, as DNA: TGTGCCAGCAGCCCGAAGGGACCGGGACTAGCGGGATTTTGGTACACCGGGGAGCTGTTTTTT. Its protein is CASSPKGPGLAGFWYTGELFF. The gene calls are TRBV4-2 and TRBJ2-2, with 13 bases that match TRBD2. Germline loops: CDR1 LGHNA, CDR2 YNFKEQ. Trimming removed 4 bases from V and 3 bases from J; junction bases left unmatched: 17. CDR3 size: 21 residues.

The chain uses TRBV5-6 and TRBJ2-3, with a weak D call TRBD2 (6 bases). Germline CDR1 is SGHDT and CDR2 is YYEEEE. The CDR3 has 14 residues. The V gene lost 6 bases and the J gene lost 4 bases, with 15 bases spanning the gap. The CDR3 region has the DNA TGTGCCAGCACCCACTGGGGGGTCGCAGATACGCAGTATTTT. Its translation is CASTHWGVADTQYF.